What follows are 21 T cell receptor beta chains derived from one specimen sequenced in a study of circulating and synovial CD4+ cells in juvenile arthritis. TCRdb's copy holds only in-frame clones and misses some; the assay was immunoSEQ multiplex PCR. Here the sample spans several thousand clones, more than 80% being singletons. Sequencing was done on a sample of CD4+ T cells from synovial fluid. The receptor source for this set is a human donor with juvenile idiopathic arthritis.

This clone was found a few times. This chain links TRBV4-1 with TRBJ2-6, with no clear D. Looked up from germline, CDR1 is MGHRA and CDR2 is YSYEKL. This CDR3 has 15 residues. Trimming removed 5 bases at V and 1 base at J, with 9 bases between. CDR3 residues: CASSRLFSGANVLTF. The CDR3 coding sequence is TGCGCCAGCAGCAGACTGTTTTCTGGGGCCAACGTCCTGACTTTC.

This clone was observed a single time. This chain uses TRBV28 with TRBJ1-2, with a weak D call TRBD1 (5 bases). This CDR3 region has 16 residues. Per the germline V gene, CDR1 is MDHEN and CDR2 is SYDVKM. With 1 base removed from V and 4 bases from J, the gap between germline ends came to 16 bases. CDR3 in DNA: TGTGCCAGCAGTTTATCCTTGGGCAGGGTGCCCTATGGCTACACCTTC. This translates into CASSLSLGRVPYGYTF.

This clone was seen a handful of times. J is TRBJ2-2 and V is TRBV7-2; TRBD1 aligns across 7 bases. This CDR3 has 17 amino acids. CDR1 and CDR2 from the germline V gene are SGHTA and FQGNSA. V shed 5 bases, J shed 0 bases, and the junction held 9 bases outside the gene matches. The CDR3 region is CASSRGPGGANTGELFF. The CDR3 coding sequence is TGTGCCAGCAGCCGCGGTCCAGGGGGAGCGAACACCGGGGAGCTGTTTTTT. Drawing the rest from reference TRBV7-2 and TRBJ2-2, the complete variable domain is GAGVSQSPSNKVTEKGKDVELRCDPISGHTALYWYRQSLGQGLEFLIYFQGNSAPDKSGLPSDRFSAERTGGSVSTLTIQRTQQEDSAVYLCASSRGPGGANTGELFFGEGSRLTVL.

The genes are TRBV7-9 and TRBJ1-5; 11 bases agree with TRBD1. The CDR3 contains 14 residues. V lost 5 bases to trimming and J lost 7 bases; unmatched junction nucleotides: 4. CDR1 and CDR2 (germline): SEHNR, FQNEAQ (reference sequence). CDR3: CASSGGQGGQPQHF. The DNA for the CDR3 is TGTGCCAGCAGCGGGGGACAGGGGGGGCAGCCCCAGCATTTT.

This chain connects TRBV27 to TRBJ2-7; D possibly corresponds to TRBD2 (6 bases). CDR3 length: 16 amino acids. Germline V gene sequence: CDR1 MNHEY, CDR2 SMNVEV (reference sequence). With 2 bases removed from V and 4 bases from J, the gap between germline ends came to 18 bases. The CDR3 loop reads CASSLQEPGLSYEQYF. CDR3 DNA sequence: TGTGCCAGCAGTTTACAGGAACCCGGACTATCGTACGAGCAGTACTTC.

In nucleotides, the CDR3 is TGTGCCAGCAGCTTCCCTGTGGCCCACGAGCAGTACTTC. Translating it yields CASSFPVAHEQYF. The V and J genes are TRBV11-2 and TRBJ2-7; D is unresolved. CDR1 and CDR2 from the germline V gene are SGHAT and FQNNGV. V was clipped by 3 bases and J by 5 bases, with 11 bases between them. The CDR3 covers 13 residues.

A note on this clone: Other nucleotide sequences in the sample specify the same CDR3. The chain couples TRBV18 to TRBJ1-6, with a tentative D call TRBD1 (5 bases). Per germline, CDR1 KGHSH and CDR2 LQKENI. Trimming removed 6 bases at V and 4 bases at J, with 22 bases between. CDR3 length: 18 residues. CDR3 amino acids: CASSPSLSGTVYNSPLHF. Written as DNA, the CDR3 is TGTGCCAGCTCCCCGAGCCTTTCCGGGACTGTGTATAATTCACCCCTCCACTTT.

V and J are TRBV4-2 and TRBJ1-1; D remains ambiguous. CDR3 length equals 14 residues. Deletions cut 4 bases from V and 4 bases from J, with 13 bases between. Germline V gene lookup returns CDR1 LGHNA and CDR2 YNFKEQ. DNA of the CDR3: TGTGCCAGCAGCCGGTCCTATAGCGGCACTGAAGCTTTCTTT. Amino acid sequence: CASSRSYSGTEAFF.

The genes are TRBV10-3 and TRBJ2-7, with TRBD2 identical over 8 bases. The germline CDR1 and CDR2 sequences are ENHRY and SYGVKD. This CDR3 region has 16 residues. With V trimmed by 5 bases and J by 6 bases, 15 bases remained unmatched. CDR3 coding DNA: TGTGCCATCAGTCATCCCGGGACTAGTGGTCTCGGCGAGCAGTACTTC. Its translation: CAISHPGTSGLGEQYF.

The V and J genes are TRBV10-3 and TRBJ1-5; D is uncertain. The ends were cut back, 3 bases at V and 6 bases at J, with 6 bases in the middle. Germline CDR1 and CDR2: ENHRY and SYGVKD. The CDR3 extends over 12 amino acids. The CDR3 nucleotides read TGTGCCATCAGTGAACTAGGTCAGCCCCAGCATTTT. Translation gives CAISELGQPQHF.

The rearrangement joins TRBV18 to TRBJ1-2; the match to TRBD1 covers 7 bases. The CDR3 totals 13 residues. In germline, CDR1 is KGHSH, CDR2 LQKENI. V lost 3 bases, J lost 7 bases, and 5 bases stayed unmatched. The CDR3: CASSPLGGAGYTF. DNA of the CDR3: TGTGCCAGCTCACCGTTAGGGGGCGCTGGCTACACCTTC.

The rearrangement joins TRBV11-2 to TRBJ2-7; 7 bases line up with TRBD1. CDR3 size: 13 residues. V shed 5 bases, J shed 3 bases, and the junction held 4 bases outside the gene matches. Germline V gives CDR1 SGHAT, CDR2 FQNNGV. CDR3 sequence reads: CASSANRGYEQYF. As DNA, the CDR3 is TGTGCCAGCAGCGCGAACAGGGGCTACGAGCAGTACTTC.

The chain couples TRBV7-6 to TRBJ2-1; tentative D call: TRBD1 (6 bases). Trimming took 5 bases from V and 2 from J, leaving 16 bases between them. The CDR3 is 16 residues long. Germline CDR1 reads SGHVS; CDR2 reads FNYEAQ. The CDR3 sequence: CASSPSRGTTYNEQFF. In DNA, the CDR3 is TGTGCCAGCAGCCCCAGTAGGGGGACAACCTACAATGAGCAGTTCTTC.

In nucleotides, the CDR3 is TGTGCCAGCAGCTTAGCGGGGGGAACCCAAGAGACCCAGTACTTC. It encodes CASSLAGGTQETQYF. The chain employs TRBV7-2 and TRBJ2-5; D possibly corresponds to TRBD2 (6 bases). This CDR3 contains 15 residues. Germline values: CDR1 SGHTA, CDR2 FQGNSA. Trimming removed 0 bases at V and 1 base at J, with 9 bases between.

This clone was picked up one time. This chain joins TRBV16 and TRBJ1-1, with D perhaps matching TRBD1 (6 bases). Germline values: CDR1 KGHSY, CDR2 FQNENV. The CDR3 length is 14 residues. V was clipped by 2 bases and J by 1 base, with 8 bases between them. This chain's CDR3 is CASSQKTGNTEAFF. The CDR3 coding sequence is TGTGCCAGCAGCCAAAAGACAGGGAACACTGAAGCTTTCTTT.

The chain couples TRBV21-1 to TRBJ2-5; TRBD2 is the table's D call and was not checked against the DNA. TRBV21-1 is shown as a pseudogene. This CDR3 has 13 amino acids. The CDR3 DNA follows: TGTGCCAGGACTAGCGGGGGGGGAGAGACCCAGTACTTC. This encodes CARTSGGGETQYF.

The chain couples TRBV5-5 to TRBJ1-4; D is uncertain. Trimming shortened V by 6 bases and J by 4 bases, and 4 bases separated the two germline ends. The CDR3 is made up of 11 amino acids. The germline CDR1 and CDR2 sequences are SGHKS and YYEKEE (reference sequence). The CDR3 spells CASTLNEKLFF. Here the CDR3 DNA reads TGTGCCAGCACCCTTAATGAAAAACTGTTTTTT. The full variable domain, rest sourced from reference TRBV5-5 and TRBJ1-4, is DAGVTQSPTHLIKTRGQQVTLRCSPISGHKSVSWYQQVLGQGPQFIFQYYEKEERGRGNFPDRFSARQFPNYSSELNVNALLLGDSALYLCASTLNEKLFFGSGTQLSVL.

The chain links TRBV5-4 to TRBJ1-4; 9 positions agree with TRBD1. The CDR3 contains 17 residues. Losses at the gene ends were 4 bases for V and 6 bases for J; bases not matched to a gene: 13. Germline lookup yields CDR1 SGHNT and CDR2 YYREEE (reference sequence). The CDR3 DNA reads as TGTGCCAGCAGCCCCTCCCGGGACAGGGATTCGCATGAAAAACTGTTTTTT. As protein: CASSPSRDRDSHEKLFF.

The V call is TRBV5-4, the J call TRBJ1-1; D is undetermined. Germline CDR1 reads SGHNT; CDR2 reads YYREEE (reference sequence). The CDR3 is 14 amino acids. Trimming removed 9 bases from V and 0 bases from J, with 15 bases in between. The CDR3 nucleotides are TGTGCCACCGGCGGAGGGCCTTTGAACACTGAAGCTTTCTTT. This sequence encodes CATGGGPLNTEAFF.

The CDR3 loop is CASSDQNSHEQYF. The CDR3 DNA reads TGTGCCAGCAGCGACCAGAATAGCCACGAGCAGTACTTC. The chain combines TRBV9 with TRBJ2-7; D uncertain. This CDR3 comprises 13 residues. Germline V gene sequence: CDR1 SGDLS, CDR2 YYNGEE. Trimming removed 3 bases from V and 5 bases from J, with 12 bases in between.

The chain couples TRBV15 to TRBJ2-5, with TRBD2 as a possible D gene (5 bases). This CDR3 comprises 13 residues. V was trimmed by 0 bases and J by 7 bases, leaving 9 bases between them. Germline V gene lookup returns CDR1 LNHNV and CDR2 YYDKDF (reference sequence). The CDR3: CATSREAGGTQYF. In DNA, the CDR3 is TGTGCCACCAGCAGAGAGGCGGGTGGGACCCAGTACTTC.